These 8 T cell receptor beta chains came from one sample sequenced in a study of shared clonotypes between healthy human individuals. Clones were read by immunoSEQ multiplex PCR, and TCRdb kept only the in-frame ones, dropping some. This repertoire shows roughly 500,000 clones, approximately 82% found once; its top ten account for around 12%. The sequencing input was PBMCs. These TCRs come from a woman between 40 and 55 years old in good health. Some clones in this sample may be carry-over from other donors' samples.

This chain connects TRBV30 to TRBJ1-5; 8 bases line up with TRBD1. Trimming at V came to 4 bases and at J to 7 bases, leaving 3 bases not matched to a gene. The CDR3 is 12 residues long. The germline CDR1 and CDR2 sequences are GTSNPN and SVGIG (reference sequence). The CDR3 DNA reads as TGTGCCTGGAAACAGGGGGAACAGCCCCAGCATTTT. It codes for CAWKQGEQPQHF.

The chain links TRBV10-3 to TRBJ2-5; 8 nucleotides match TRBD1. The J call may be mistaken, given a closer DNA end match to TRBJ2-7. The CDR3 contains 13 residues. The V gene's germline CDR1 is ENHRY and CDR2 SYGVKD. The CDR3 DNA follows: TGTGCCATCACCGACAGGGGTAACGGCGAGCAGTACTTC. This encodes CAITDRGNGEQYF.

The CDR3 region has the DNA TGTGCCAGCAGTTACGGCGGGACAGGGCAAGGCTACACCTTC. It is translated as CASSYGGTGQGYTF. The V call is TRBV6-6, the J call TRBJ1-2, with TRBD1 identical over 9 bases. This CDR3 has 14 residues. Germline CDR1 MNHNY, CDR2 SVGAGI (reference sequence). V lost 2 bases, J lost 8 bases, and 6 bases stayed unmatched.

The chain couples TRBV27 to TRBJ2-4; TRBD2 matches 10 bases. V shed 5 bases and J 0 bases; nucleotides not matched to a gene: 10. There are 18 residues in the CDR3. Germline V gene sequence: CDR1 MNHEY, CDR2 SMNVEV (reference sequence). CDR3 DNA sequence: TGTGCCAGCAGTCCAACCTGGACTAGCGGTTTAGCCAAAAACATTCAGTACTTC. Its translation: CASSPTWTSGLAKNIQYF.

The chain joins TRBV10-3 to TRBJ1-5; 8 bases fit TRBD1. There are 15 residues in the CDR3. V was clipped by 4 bases and J by 5 bases; unmatched bases: 7. CDR1 and CDR2 (germline): ENHRY, SYGVKD. CDR3 sequence (DNA): TGTGCCATCAGTGCCGGGACAGGCCGCGATCAGCCCCAGCATTTT. Residues: CAISAGTGRDQPQHF.

The chain uses TRBV29-1 and TRBJ1-3; D gene ambiguous. Germline CDR1 and CDR2: SQVTM and ANQGSEA. This CDR3 comprises 12 residues. V dropped 6 bases and J dropped 0 bases, with 6 bases sitting between them. The CDR3 sequence: CSVWGSGNTIYF. The CDR3 DNA sequence: TGCAGCGTCTGGGGCTCTGGAAACACCATATATTTT. Full variable domain (rest looked up from reference TRBV29-1 and TRBJ1-3): SAVISQKPSRDICQRGTSLTIQCQVDSQVTMMFWYRQQPGQSLTLIATANQGSEATYESGFVIDKFPISRPNLTFSTLTVSNMSPEDSSIYLCSVWGSGNTIYFGEGSWLTVV.

This chain links TRBV27 with TRBJ2-2, with D perhaps TRBD2 (6 bases). The CDR3 is 13 amino acids. V was cut by 11 bases and J by 1 base, with 11 bases left in between. The germline V gene has CDR1 MNHEY and CDR2 SMNVEV (reference sequence). CDR3 sequence reads: CAAGKGNTGELFF. CDR3 nucleotide sequence: TGTGCCGCGGGGAAGGGGAACACCGGGGAGCTGTTTTTT.

The chain joins TRBV28 to TRBJ2-1; 9 nucleotides align to TRBD1. V lost 4 bases, J lost 5 bases, and 9 bases stayed unmatched. CDR1 and CDR2 from the germline V gene are MDHEN and SYDVKM. The CDR3 covers 16 residues. The CDR3 nucleotides are TGTGCCAGCAGTTCCGAGGGACAGGGCATACACAATGAGCAGTTCTTC. As protein: CASSSEGQGIHNEQFF.